The sequence of this TCR beta chain was determined in a study of beta chain features in type 1 diabetes. Whole-study context: Regarding age, gender and cell yields, patients proved similar to healthy donors. Study observations and caveats: Type 1 diabetes patients had TCRB CDR3s that were shorter (moderately but significantly so) in all four CD4+ subsets.

Expressed TCRB transcripts were sequenced, since all the RNA that had been isolated was reverse transcribed. Repertoires were generated with immunoSEQ multiplex PCR, while TCRdb's copy carries only in-frame clones and drops some. This sample carries about 660,000 clones, over 13% of them seen once, and the ten largest clones take nearly 0.04%. This clone was seen more than once but under ten times. What it recognizes is unknown. V was cut by 3 bases and J by 10 bases, with 12 bases left in between. CDR3 length equals 13 residues. Looked up from germline, CDR1 is SNHLY and CDR2 is FYNNEI. What was sequenced was naive CD4+ T cells from blood. The receptor's source is a man between 18 and 29 years old with type 1 diabetes. The V gene is TRBV2, the J gene TRBJ1-4; D not resolved. The CDR3 nucleotides are TGTGCCAGCAGTGATGTGAATGTAGGAAAACTGTTTTTT. Its protein product is CASSDVNVGKLFF.